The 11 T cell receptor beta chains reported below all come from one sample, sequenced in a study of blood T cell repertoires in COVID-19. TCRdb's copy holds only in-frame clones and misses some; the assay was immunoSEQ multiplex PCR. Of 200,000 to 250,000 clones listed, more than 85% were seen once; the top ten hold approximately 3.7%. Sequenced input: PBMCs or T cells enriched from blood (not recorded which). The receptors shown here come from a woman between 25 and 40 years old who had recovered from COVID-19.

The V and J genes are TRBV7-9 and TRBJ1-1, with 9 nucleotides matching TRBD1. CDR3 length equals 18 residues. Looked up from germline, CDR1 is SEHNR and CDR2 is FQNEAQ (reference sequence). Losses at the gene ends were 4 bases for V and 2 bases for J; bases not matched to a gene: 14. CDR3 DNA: TGTGCCAGCAGCTCCCCCCAGAGACAGGGGGAAGGAAACACTGAAGCTTTCTTT. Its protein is CASSSPQRQGEGNTEAFF.

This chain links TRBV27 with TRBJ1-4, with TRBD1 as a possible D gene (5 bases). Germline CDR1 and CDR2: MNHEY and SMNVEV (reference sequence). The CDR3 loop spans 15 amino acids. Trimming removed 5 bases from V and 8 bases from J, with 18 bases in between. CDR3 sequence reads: CASSPLTGSEEKLFF. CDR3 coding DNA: TGTGCCAGCAGTCCCCTAACAGGCTCGGAAGAAAAACTGTTTTTT.

The CDR3: CASSLGTNNEQFF. Here the CDR3 DNA reads TGTGCCAGCAGCTTGGGGACAAACAATGAGCAGTTCTTC. V gene TRBV7-6 combines with J gene TRBJ2-1, with D tentatively TRBD1 (6 bases). The CDR3 runs 13 residues. V lost 3 bases to trimming and J lost 5 bases, with 8 bases between them. The germline gives CDR1 SGHVS, CDR2 FNYEAQ.

CDR3 protein: CAWSTGFLRMGYGYTF. As DNA, the CDR3 is TGTGCCTGGAGTACGGGATTCCTACGGATGGGGTATGGCTACACCTTC. The J gene is TRBJ1-2, the V gene TRBV30; D is unclear. Per germline, CDR1 GTSNPN and CDR2 SVGIG (reference sequence). This CDR3 has 16 residues. Trimming shortened V by 2 bases and J by 5 bases, and 21 bases separated the two germline ends.

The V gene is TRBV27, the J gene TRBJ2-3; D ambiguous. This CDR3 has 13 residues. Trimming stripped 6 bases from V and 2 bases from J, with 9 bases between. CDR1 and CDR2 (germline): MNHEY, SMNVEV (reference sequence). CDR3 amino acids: CASRPDSTDTQYF. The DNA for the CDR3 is TGTGCCAGCAGACCCGACTCCACAGATACGCAGTATTTT.

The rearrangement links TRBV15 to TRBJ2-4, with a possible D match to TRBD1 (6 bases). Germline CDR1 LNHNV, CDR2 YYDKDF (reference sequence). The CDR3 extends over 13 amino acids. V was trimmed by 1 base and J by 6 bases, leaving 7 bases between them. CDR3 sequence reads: CATSRGRGNIQYF. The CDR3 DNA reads TGTGCCACCAGCAGAGGCAGGGGAAACATTCAGTACTTC.

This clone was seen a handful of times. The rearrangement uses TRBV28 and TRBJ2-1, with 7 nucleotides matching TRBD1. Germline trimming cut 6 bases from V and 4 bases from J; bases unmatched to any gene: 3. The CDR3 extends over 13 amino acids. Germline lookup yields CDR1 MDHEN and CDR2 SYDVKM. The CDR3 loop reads CASSGQAYNEQFF. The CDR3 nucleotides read TGTGCCAGCAGCGGACAGGCTTACAATGAGCAGTTCTTC.

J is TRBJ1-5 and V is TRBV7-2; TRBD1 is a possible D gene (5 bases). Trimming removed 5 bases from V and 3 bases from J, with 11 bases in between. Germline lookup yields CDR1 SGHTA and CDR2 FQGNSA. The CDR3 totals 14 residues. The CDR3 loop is CASSLRGVNQPQHF. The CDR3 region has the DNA TGTGCCAGCAGCCTCCGGGGGGTCAATCAGCCCCAGCATTTT.

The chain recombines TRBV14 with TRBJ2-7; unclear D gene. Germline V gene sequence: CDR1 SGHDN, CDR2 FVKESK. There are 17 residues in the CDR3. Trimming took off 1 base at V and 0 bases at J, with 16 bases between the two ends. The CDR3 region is CASSQVSWSSFSYEQYF. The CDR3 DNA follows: TGTGCCAGCAGCCAAGTTAGTTGGTCGAGCTTCTCCTACGAGCAGTACTTC.

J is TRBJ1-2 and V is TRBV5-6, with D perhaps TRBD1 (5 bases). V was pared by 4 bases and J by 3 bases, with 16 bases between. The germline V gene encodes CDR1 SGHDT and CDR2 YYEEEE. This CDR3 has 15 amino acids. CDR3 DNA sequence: TGTGCCAGCAGCAATAAACGGGGACTCTACTATGGCTACACCTTC. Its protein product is CASSNKRGLYYGYTF. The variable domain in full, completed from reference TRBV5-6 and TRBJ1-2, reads DAGVTQSPTHLIKTRGQQVTLRCSPKSGHDTVSWYQQALGQGPQFIFQYYEEEERQRGNFPDRFSGHQFPNYSSELNVNALLLGDSALYLCASSNKRGLYYGYTFGSGTRLTVV.

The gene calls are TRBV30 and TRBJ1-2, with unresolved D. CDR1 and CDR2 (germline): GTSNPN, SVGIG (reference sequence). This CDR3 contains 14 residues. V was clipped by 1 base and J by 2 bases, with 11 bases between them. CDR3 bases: TGTGCCTGGAGTGGCCCGGGATCAAACTATGGCTACACCTTC. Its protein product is CAWSGPGSNYGYTF.